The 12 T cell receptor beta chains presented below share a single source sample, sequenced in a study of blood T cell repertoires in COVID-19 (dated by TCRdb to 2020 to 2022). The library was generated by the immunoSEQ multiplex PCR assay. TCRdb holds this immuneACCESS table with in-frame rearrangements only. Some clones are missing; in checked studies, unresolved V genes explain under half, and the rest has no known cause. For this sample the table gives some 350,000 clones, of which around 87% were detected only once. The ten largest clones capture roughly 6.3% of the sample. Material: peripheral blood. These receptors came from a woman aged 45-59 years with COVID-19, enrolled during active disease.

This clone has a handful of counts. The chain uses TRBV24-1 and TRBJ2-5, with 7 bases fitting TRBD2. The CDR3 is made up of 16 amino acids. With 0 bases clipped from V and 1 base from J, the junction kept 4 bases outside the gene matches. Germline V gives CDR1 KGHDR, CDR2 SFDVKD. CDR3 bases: TGTGCCACCAGTGATTTGAGGTCTAGCGGCCAAGAGACCCAGTACTTC. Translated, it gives CATSDLRSSGQETQYF.

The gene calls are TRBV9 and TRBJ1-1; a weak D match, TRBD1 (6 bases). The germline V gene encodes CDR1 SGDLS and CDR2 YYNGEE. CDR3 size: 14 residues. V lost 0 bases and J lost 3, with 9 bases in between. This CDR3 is CASSVVGGDTEAFF. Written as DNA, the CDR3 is TGTGCCAGCAGCGTAGTAGGGGGGGACACTGAAGCTTTCTTT.

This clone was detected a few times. CDR3 DNA sequence: TGTGCCAGTACCACAGGACAGTACTATAATTCACCCCTCCACTTT. Translation gives CASTTGQYYNSPLHF. The chain uses TRBV19 and TRBJ1-6; the D gene is possibly TRBD1 (6 bases). The germline CDR1 and CDR2 sequences are LNHDA and SQIVND (reference sequence). V shed 7 bases and J shed 3 bases, with 13 bases lying between them. CDR3 length: 15 residues.

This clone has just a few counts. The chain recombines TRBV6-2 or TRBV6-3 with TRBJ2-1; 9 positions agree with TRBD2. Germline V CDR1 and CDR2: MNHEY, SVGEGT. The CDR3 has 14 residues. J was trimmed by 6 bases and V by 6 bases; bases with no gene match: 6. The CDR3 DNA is TGTGCCAGCAGCCCCGGGACTAGCCTCAATGAGCAGTTCTTC. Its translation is CASSPGTSLNEQFF.

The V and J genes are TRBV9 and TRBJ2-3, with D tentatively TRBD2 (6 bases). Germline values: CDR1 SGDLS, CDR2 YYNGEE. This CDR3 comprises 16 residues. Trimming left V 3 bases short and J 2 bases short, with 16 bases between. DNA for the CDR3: TGTGCCAGCAGCGGTTTTTCGGGGAGGAACACAGATACGCAGTATTTT. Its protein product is CASSGFSGRNTDTQYF.

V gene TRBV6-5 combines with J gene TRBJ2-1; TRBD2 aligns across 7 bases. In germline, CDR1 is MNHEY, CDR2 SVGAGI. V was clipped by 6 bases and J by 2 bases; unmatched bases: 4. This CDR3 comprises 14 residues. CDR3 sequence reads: CASSRTRTYNEQFF. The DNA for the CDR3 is TGTGCCAGCAGCAGGACTAGAACCTACAATGAGCAGTTCTTC.

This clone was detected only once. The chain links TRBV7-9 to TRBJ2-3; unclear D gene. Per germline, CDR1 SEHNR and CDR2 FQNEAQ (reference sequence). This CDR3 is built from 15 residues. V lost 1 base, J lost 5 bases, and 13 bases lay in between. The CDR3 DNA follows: TGTGCCAGCAGCTTAGTCGGGTTCGATAGAGATACGCAGTATTTT. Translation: CASSLVGFDRDTQYF. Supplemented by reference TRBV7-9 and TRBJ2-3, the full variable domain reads DTGVSQNPRHKITKRGQNVTFRCDPISEHNRLYWYRQTLGQGPEFLTYFQNEAQLEKSRLLSDRFSAERPKGSFSTLEIQRTEQGDSAMYLCASSLVGFDRDTQYFGPGTRLTVL.

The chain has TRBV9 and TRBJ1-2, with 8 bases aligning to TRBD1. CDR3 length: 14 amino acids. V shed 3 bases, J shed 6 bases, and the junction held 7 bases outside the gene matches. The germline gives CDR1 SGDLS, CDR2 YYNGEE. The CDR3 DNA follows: TGTGCCAGCAGCGCCGCCGGGACAGGAGATGGCTACACCTTC. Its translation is CASSAAGTGDGYTF.

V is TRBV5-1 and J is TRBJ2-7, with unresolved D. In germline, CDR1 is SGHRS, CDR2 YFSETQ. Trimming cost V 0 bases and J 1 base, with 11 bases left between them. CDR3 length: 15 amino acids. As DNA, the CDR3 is TGCGCCAGCAGCTTGGAATTGGTAGCATCCTACGAGCAGTACTTC. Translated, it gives CASSLELVASYEQYF.

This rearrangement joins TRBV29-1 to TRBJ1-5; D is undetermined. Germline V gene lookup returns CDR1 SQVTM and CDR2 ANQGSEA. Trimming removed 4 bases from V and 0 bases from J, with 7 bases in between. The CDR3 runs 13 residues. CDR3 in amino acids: CSVVEGSNQPQHF. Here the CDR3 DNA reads TGCAGCGTTGTCGAGGGTAGCAATCAGCCCCAGCATTTT.

The CDR3 spells CASSPPFGGETQYF. The CDR3 nucleotides are TGTGCCAGCTCACCACCTTTCGGGGGTGAGACCCAGTACTTC. The V gene is TRBV18, the J gene TRBJ2-5; perhaps TRBD2 as D (6 bases). CDR3 length: 14 amino acids. Germline values: CDR1 KGHSH, CDR2 LQKENI. The V gene lost 0 bases and the J gene lost 5 bases, with 10 bases spanning the gap.

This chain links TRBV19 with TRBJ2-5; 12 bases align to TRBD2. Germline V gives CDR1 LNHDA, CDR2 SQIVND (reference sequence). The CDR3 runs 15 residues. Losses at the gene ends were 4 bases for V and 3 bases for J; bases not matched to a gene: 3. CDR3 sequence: CASSTRLAGEETQYF. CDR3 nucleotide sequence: TGTGCCAGTAGTACTAGACTAGCGGGAGAAGAGACCCAGTACTTC.